Listed below are T cell receptor beta chains from one sample, sequenced in a study of cytomegalovirus exposure and HLA in healthy donors. Libraries were prepared by immunoSEQ multiplex PCR; TCRdb keeps only in-frame clonotypes and omits some of them. The table includes 130,000 to 150,000 clones, around 79% detected once. The sequenced material came from PBMCs. The receptor set was obtained from a male donor in good health and CMV-seronegative. Each CDR3 is given with its conserved first and last residue. The order of the fields is clone size, D gene, V gene, J gene, CDR3 protein, CDR3 DNA. A D gene is named only where the DNA matches it firmly. Clone sizes are given selectively: once, few, many, or a class where the clone is expanded.

clone_size: NA
d_call: TRBD1
v_call: TRBV6-6
j_call: TRBJ1-4
cdr3_aa: CATRLPPGQGREKLFF
cdr3_nt: TGTGCCACCCGACTCCCGCCGGGACAGGGGCGTGAAAAACTGTTTTTT

clone_size: once
d_call: TRBD2
v_call: TRBV27
j_call: TRBJ2-1
cdr3_aa: CASSLAGGGSSYNEQFF
cdr3_nt: TGTGCCAGCAGTTTAGCGGGAGGGGGGAGCTCCTACAATGAGCAGTTCTTC

clone_size: NA
d_call: NA
v_call: TRBV2
j_call: TRBJ2-1
cdr3_aa: CASSSPGSNEQFF
cdr3_nt: TGTGCCAGCAGCTCGCCGGGGAGCAATGAGCAGTTCTTC

clone_size: NA
d_call: NA
v_call: TRBV4-3
j_call: TRBJ2-7
cdr3_aa: CASSQPGLRGLIIYEQYF
cdr3_nt: TGCGCCAGCAGCCAACCGGGACTTAGGGGACTTATCATCTACGAGCAGTACTTC

clone_size: NA
d_call: NA
v_call: TRBV25-1
j_call: TRBJ2-7
cdr3_aa: CASSGRFSGSYEQYF
cdr3_nt: TGTGCCAGCAGTGGGAGGTTCAGTGGGTCCTACGAGCAGTACTTC

clone_size: NA
d_call: NA
v_call: TRBV19
j_call: TRBJ1-1
cdr3_aa: CASSMRGMNTEAFF
cdr3_nt: TGTGCCAGTAGTATGAGGGGGATGAACACTGAAGCTTTCTTT

clone_size: once
d_call: TRBD1
v_call: TRBV6-5
j_call: TRBJ1-2
cdr3_aa: CASNGQGVNYGYTF
cdr3_nt: TGTGCCAGCAACGGACAGGGGGTAAACTATGGCTACACCTTC

clone_size: few
d_call: TRBD2
v_call: TRBV6-5
j_call: TRBJ2-3
cdr3_aa: CASSYIAGRTDTQYF
cdr3_nt: TGTGCCAGCAGTTACATAGCGGGTCGCACAGATACGCAGTATTTT

clone_size: NA
d_call: NA
v_call: TRBV29-1
j_call: TRBJ2-5
cdr3_aa: CSVTAVPETQYF
cdr3_nt: TGCAGCGTAACAGCGGTGCCAGAGACCCAGTACTTC

clone_size: once
d_call: TRBD2
v_call: TRBV5-1
j_call: TRBJ2-3
cdr3_aa: CASSFSGISTDTQYF
cdr3_nt: TGCGCCAGCAGCTTTAGCGGGATCTCCACAGATACGCAGTATTTT

clone_size: NA
d_call: TRBD1
v_call: TRBV6-6
j_call: TRBJ1-5
cdr3_aa: CASSYWDRSNQPQHF
cdr3_nt: TGTGCCAGCAGTTACTGGGACAGAAGCAATCAGCCCCAGCATTTT

clone_size: NA
d_call: NA
v_call: TRBV7-2
j_call: TRBJ1-6
cdr3_aa: CASSLRVQGNSPLHF
cdr3_nt: TGTGCCAGCAGCTTACGGGTGCAGGGTAATTCACCCCTCCACTTT

clone_size: NA
d_call: TRBD2
v_call: TRBV7-9
j_call: TRBJ2-5
cdr3_aa: CSSSLVAGGLWETQYF
cdr3_nt: TGTTCCAGCAGCTTAGTAGCGGGGGGCCTTTGGGAGACCCAGTACTTC

clone_size: NA
d_call: NA
v_call: TRBV5-4
j_call: TRBJ2-5
cdr3_aa: CASSLQGQETQYF
cdr3_nt: TGTGCCAGCAGCCTACAGGGTCAAGAGACCCAGTACTTC

clone_size: NA
d_call: TRBD1
v_call: TRBV7-2
j_call: TRBJ2-7
cdr3_aa: CASSLEQGSSYEQYF
cdr3_nt: TGTGCCAGCAGCTTAGAACAGGGGAGCTCCTACGAGCAGTACTTC

clone_size: NA
d_call: TRBD2
v_call: TRBV5-1
j_call: TRBJ2-3
cdr3_aa: CASSSGTSGSWTDTQYF
cdr3_nt: TGCGCCAGCAGCTCGGGGACTAGCGGGAGTTGGACAGATACGCAGTATTTT

clone_size: NA
d_call: NA
v_call: TRBV7-3
j_call: TRBJ1-1
cdr3_aa: CASSLDRNTEAFF
cdr3_nt: TGTGCCAGCAGCTTGGACAGAAACACTGAAGCTTTCTTT

clone_size: NA
d_call: TRBD1
v_call: TRBV15
j_call: TRBJ2-3
cdr3_aa: CATSDRGITDTQYF
cdr3_nt: TGTGCCACCAGCGACAGGGGGATCACAGATACGCAGTATTTT

clone_size: NA
d_call: NA
v_call: TRBV18
j_call: TRBJ1-5
cdr3_aa: CASSPIRGNSNQPQHF
cdr3_nt: TGTGCCAGCTCACCAATCCGGGGAAATAGCAATCAGCCCCAGCATTTT

clone_size: NA
d_call: TRBD2
v_call: TRBV11-3
j_call: TRBJ2-1
cdr3_aa: CASSLRWGGEQFF
cdr3_nt: TGTGCCAGCAGCCTAAGATGGGGGGGAGAGCAGTTCTTC

clone_size: NA
d_call: TRBD1
v_call: TRBV15
j_call: TRBJ1-2
cdr3_aa: CATSRDPTGGAGGYTF
cdr3_nt: TGTGCCACCAGCAGAGACCCGACAGGGGGCGCGGGAGGCTACACCTTC

clone_size: NA
d_call: TRBD1
v_call: TRBV25-1
j_call: TRBJ2-7
cdr3_aa: CASSESGQGVSAEQYF
cdr3_nt: TGTGCCAGCAGTGAATCAGGTCAGGGGGTGTCCGCCGAGCAGTACTTC

clone_size: NA
d_call: NA
v_call: TRBV11-1
j_call: TRBJ2-2
cdr3_aa: CASSLGQGPGTGELFF
cdr3_nt: TGTGCCAGCAGCTTAGGTCAGGGGCCGGGCACCGGGGAGCTGTTTTTT

clone_size: NA
d_call: NA
v_call: TRBV19
j_call: TRBJ1-5
cdr3_aa: CASSIGSRGGDQPQHF
cdr3_nt: TGTGCCAGTAGTATAGGATCCCGGGGGGGCGATCAGCCCCAGCATTTT

clone_size: NA
d_call: NA
v_call: TRBV6-6
j_call: TRBJ2-7
cdr3_aa: CASSYSAGSYEQYF
cdr3_nt: TGTGCCAGCAGTTACTCGGCAGGGTCCTACGAGCAGTACTTC

clone_size: once
d_call: NA
v_call: TRBV29-1
j_call: TRBJ1-3
cdr3_aa: CSVEGAGSGNTIYF
cdr3_nt: TGCAGCGTTGAAGGAGCAGGCTCTGGAAACACCATATATTTT

clone_size: NA
d_call: TRBD2
v_call: TRBV7-9
j_call: TRBJ2-2
cdr3_aa: CAGSLLAGVTGELFF
cdr3_nt: TGTGCCGGCAGCCTCCTAGCGGGGGTCACCGGGGAGCTGTTTTTT

clone_size: NA
d_call: NA
v_call: TRBV5-1
j_call: TRBJ2-2
cdr3_aa: CASSLERQDTGELFF
cdr3_nt: TGCGCCAGCAGCTTGGAACGGCAGGACACCGGGGAGCTGTTTTTT

clone_size: NA
d_call: TRBD1
v_call: TRBV2
j_call: TRBJ1-4
cdr3_aa: CASRRGPRWGQNEKLFF
cdr3_nt: TGTGCCAGCAGGAGAGGTCCGAGGTGGGGACAGAATGAAAAACTGTTTTTT

clone_size: once
d_call: TRBD2
v_call: TRBV7-9
j_call: TRBJ2-1
cdr3_aa: CASSLVAGDREQFF
cdr3_nt: TGTGCCAGCAGTTTAGTAGCGGGGGATCGTGAGCAGTTCTTC

clone_size: once
d_call: NA
v_call: TRBV7-3
j_call: TRBJ2-7
cdr3_aa: CASSPRRDRSYEQYF
cdr3_nt: TGTGCCAGCAGCCCCCGCAGGGATCGATCCTACGAGCAGTACTTC

clone_size: few
d_call: NA
v_call: TRBV11-2
j_call: TRBJ2-2
cdr3_aa: CASSLDRNTGELFF
cdr3_nt: TGTGCCAGCAGCTTGGACAGGAACACCGGGGAGCTGTTTTTT

clone_size: NA
d_call: NA
v_call: TRBV5-6
j_call: TRBJ1-1
cdr3_aa: CASSFGLSIPNTEAFF
cdr3_nt: TGTGCCAGCAGCTTCGGTTTGTCGATACCGAACACTGAAGCTTTCTTT

clone_size: NA
d_call: TRBD1
v_call: TRBV19
j_call: TRBJ2-7
cdr3_aa: CASSPGQGVNEQYF
cdr3_nt: TGTGCCAGTAGCCCGGGACAGGGGGTAAACGAGCAGTACTTC

clone_size: few
d_call: NA
v_call: TRBV7-2
j_call: TRBJ1-1
cdr3_aa: CASSSPKGTLNTEAFF
cdr3_nt: TGTGCCAGCAGCTCCCCCAAGGGGACACTTAACACTGAAGCTTTCTTT

clone_size: few
d_call: NA
v_call: TRBV11-2
j_call: TRBJ1-6
cdr3_aa: CASSPLGGGNSPLHF
cdr3_nt: TGTGCCAGCAGCCCCTTGGGGGGAGGTAATTCACCCCTCCACTTT

clone_size: few
d_call: TRBD2
v_call: TRBV9
j_call: TRBJ2-5
cdr3_aa: CASSAGLSGRETQYF
cdr3_nt: TGTGCCAGCAGCGCGGGACTATCGGGGCGAGAGACCCAGTACTTC

clone_size: NA
d_call: NA
v_call: TRBV27
j_call: TRBJ1-4
cdr3_aa: CASSRKPDSEVNEKLFF
cdr3_nt: TGTGCCAGCAGCCGAAAACCCGACAGTGAGGTTAATGAAAAACTGTTTTTT

clone_size: NA
d_call: TRBD2
v_call: TRBV5-6
j_call: TRBJ2-3
cdr3_aa: CASSPGLAASDTQYF
cdr3_nt: TGTGCCAGCAGCCCGGGACTAGCGGCGTCAGATACGCAGTATTTT

clone_size: few
d_call: TRBD2
v_call: TRBV9
j_call: TRBJ2-3
cdr3_aa: CASSEMGLGGGARTDTQYF
cdr3_nt: TGTGCCAGCAGTGAGATGGGTTTGGGCGGGGGGGCAAGAACAGATACGCAGTATTTT

clone_size: NA
d_call: TRBD2
v_call: TRBV6-4
j_call: TRBJ2-1
cdr3_aa: CATARTSGGGDNEQFF
cdr3_nt: TGTGCCACCGCCCGGACTAGCGGGGGGGGAGACAATGAGCAGTTCTTC

clone_size: NA
d_call: TRBD1
v_call: TRBV7-2
j_call: TRBJ2-5
cdr3_aa: CASSSPGQGSRATQYF
cdr3_nt: TGTGCCAGCAGCTCGCCGGGACAGGGGAGTAGGGCGACCCAGTACTTC

clone_size: NA
d_call: NA
v_call: TRBV5-1
j_call: TRBJ2-7
cdr3_aa: CASSPDNNYEQYF
cdr3_nt: TGCGCCAGCAGCCCGGACAATAATTACGAGCAGTACTTC

clone_size: NA
d_call: NA
v_call: TRBV10-3
j_call: TRBJ1-1
cdr3_aa: CAISTTGPTEAFF
cdr3_nt: TGTGCCATCAGTACAACAGGGCCCACTGAAGCTTTCTTT

clone_size: NA
d_call: TRBD2
v_call: TRBV7-3
j_call: TRBJ2-5
cdr3_aa: CASSAGTNKETQYF
cdr3_nt: TGTGCCAGCAGCGCAGGGACTAACAAAGAGACCCAGTACTTC

clone_size: once
d_call: NA
v_call: TRBV21-1
j_call: TRBJ1-1
cdr3_aa: CASSGRGKGTEAFF
cdr3_nt: TGTGCCAGCAGCGGAAGGGGCAAGGGCACTGAAGCTTTCTTT

clone_size: NA
d_call: NA
v_call: TRBV19
j_call: TRBJ2-1
cdr3_aa: CASRSPPFPGTSYNEQFF
cdr3_nt: TGTGCCAGTAGATCACCCCCTTTCCCGGGGACTTCCTACAATGAGCAGTTCTTC

clone_size: NA
d_call: TRBD2
v_call: TRBV10-3
j_call: TRBJ2-3
cdr3_aa: CAVIAGQSTDTQYF
cdr3_nt: TGTGCCGTGATAGCGGGGCAAAGCACAGATACGCAGTATTTT